Below, one T cell receptor (beta chain) is given with its context. Its antigen is unidentified. This specimen belongs to a study of cytomegalovirus exposure and HLA in healthy donors. For the study at large: An earlier analysis found under 130 million unique TCR beta sequences from around 180 million T cells.

Study-wide points: Sequencing likely generated an artifact that appeared as a cluster of highly shared sequence variants. Altogether, 150 to 200 TCR beta chains were recorded as cytomegalovirus-associated. TCR beta chain V- and J-gene trimming was linked, in a later analysis, to a missense variant in DCLRE1C.

The CDR3 sequence is 13 residues long. Trimming removed 1 base from V and 3 bases from J, with 7 bases in between. CDR1 SGHRS and CDR2 YFSETQ come from the germline V gene. The PCR employed 60 Vbeta primers together with 13 Jbeta primers. This table comes from immunoSEQ multiplex PCR, and its TCRdb copy is limited to in-frame clones, with some not included. The table includes 90,000 to 120,000 clones, about three quarters detected once. The receptor was isolated from a female donor in good health and CMV-seropositive. J is TRBJ2-5 and V is TRBV5-1; no clear D. Sequences were obtained from PBMCs. The DNA of the CDR3 is TGCGCCAGCAGCTTGATGTTAAAAGAGACCCAGTACTTC. It encodes CASSLMLKETQYF. The variable domain in full, completed from reference TRBV5-1 and TRBJ2-5, reads KAGVTQTPRYLIKTRGQQVTLSCSPISGHRSVSWYQQTPGQGLQFLFEYFSETQRNKGNFPGRFSGRQFSNSRSEMNVSTLELGDSALYLCASSLMLKETQYFGPGTRLLVL.